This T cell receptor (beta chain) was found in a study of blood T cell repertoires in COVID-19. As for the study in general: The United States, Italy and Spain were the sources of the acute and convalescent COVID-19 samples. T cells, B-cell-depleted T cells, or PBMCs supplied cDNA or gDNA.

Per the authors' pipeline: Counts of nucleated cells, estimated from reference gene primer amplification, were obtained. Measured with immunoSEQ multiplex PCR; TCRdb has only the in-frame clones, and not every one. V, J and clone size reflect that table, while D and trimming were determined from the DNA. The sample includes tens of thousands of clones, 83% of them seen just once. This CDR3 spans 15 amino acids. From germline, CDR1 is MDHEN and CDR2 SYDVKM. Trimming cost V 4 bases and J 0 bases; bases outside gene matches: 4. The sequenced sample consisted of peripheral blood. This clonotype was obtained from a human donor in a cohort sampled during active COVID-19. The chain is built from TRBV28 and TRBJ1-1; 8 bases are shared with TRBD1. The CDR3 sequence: CASSYPGQVNTEAFF. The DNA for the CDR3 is TGTGCCAGCAGTTATCCGGGACAGGTGAACACTGAAGCTTTCTTT.